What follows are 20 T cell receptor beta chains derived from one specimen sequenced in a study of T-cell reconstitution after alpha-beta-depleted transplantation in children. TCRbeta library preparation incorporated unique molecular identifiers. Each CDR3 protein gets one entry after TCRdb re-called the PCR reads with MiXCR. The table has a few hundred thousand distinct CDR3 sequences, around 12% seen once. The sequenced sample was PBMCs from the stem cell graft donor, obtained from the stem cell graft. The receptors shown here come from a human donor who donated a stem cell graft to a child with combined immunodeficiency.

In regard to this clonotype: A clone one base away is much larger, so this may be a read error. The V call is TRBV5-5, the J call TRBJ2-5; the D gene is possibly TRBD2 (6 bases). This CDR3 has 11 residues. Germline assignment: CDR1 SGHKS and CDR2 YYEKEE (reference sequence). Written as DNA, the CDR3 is TGTGCCAGCAGCTCTCGAGGAGGGGTGGACTTC. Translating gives CASSSRGGVDF. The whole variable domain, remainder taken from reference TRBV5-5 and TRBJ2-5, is DAGVTQSPTHLIKTRGQQVTLRCSPISGHKSVSWYQQVLGQGPQFIFQYYEKEERGRGNFPDRFSARQFPNYSSELNVNALLLGDSALYLCASSSRGGVDFGPGTRLLVL.

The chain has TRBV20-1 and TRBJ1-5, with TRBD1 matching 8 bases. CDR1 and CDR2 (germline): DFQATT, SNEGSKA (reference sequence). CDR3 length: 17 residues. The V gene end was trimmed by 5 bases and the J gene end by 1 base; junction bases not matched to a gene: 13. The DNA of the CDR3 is TGCAGTGCTTTAGGACAGGGAATAGTTGGGAGCAATCAGCCCCAGCATTTT. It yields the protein CSALGQGIVGSNQPQHF.

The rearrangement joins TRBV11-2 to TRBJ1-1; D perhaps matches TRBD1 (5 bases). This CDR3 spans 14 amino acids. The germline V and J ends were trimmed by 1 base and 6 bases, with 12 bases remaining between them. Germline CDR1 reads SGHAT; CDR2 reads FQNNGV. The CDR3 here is CASSLAGIGPEAFF. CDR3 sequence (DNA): TGTGCCAGCAGCTTAGCAGGGATTGGGCCTGAAGCTTTCTTT. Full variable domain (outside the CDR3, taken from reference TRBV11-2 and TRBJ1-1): EAGVAQSPRYKIIEKRQSVAFWCNPISGHATLYWYQQILGQGPKLLIQFQNNGVVDDSQLPKDRFSAERLKGVDSTLKIQPAKLEDSAVYLCASSLAGIGPEAFFGQGTRLTVV.

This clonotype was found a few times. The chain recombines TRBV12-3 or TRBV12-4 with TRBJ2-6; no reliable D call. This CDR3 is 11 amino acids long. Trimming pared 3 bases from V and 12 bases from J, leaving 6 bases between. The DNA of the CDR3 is TGTGCCAGCAGTTTTGACGGCGTCCTGACTTTC. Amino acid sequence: CASSFDGVLTF.

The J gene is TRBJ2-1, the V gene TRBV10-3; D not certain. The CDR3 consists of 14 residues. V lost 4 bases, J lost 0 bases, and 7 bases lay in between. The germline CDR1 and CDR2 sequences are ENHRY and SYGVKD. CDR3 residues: CAISGTASYNEQFF. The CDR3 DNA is TGTGCCATCAGTGGGACGGCCTCCTACAATGAGCAGTTCTTC.

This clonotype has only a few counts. The CDR3, as DNA: TGTGCCAGCCTAAGGGAGTCGATGACCGGGGAGCTGTTTTTT. Its translation: CASLRESMTGELFF. V gene TRBV28 combines with J gene TRBJ2-2, with D possibly matching TRBD2 (5 bases). V dropped 8 bases and J dropped 5 bases, with 15 bases sitting between them. CDR3 length: 14 amino acids. CDR1 is MDHEN and CDR2 is SYDVKM in the germline V gene.

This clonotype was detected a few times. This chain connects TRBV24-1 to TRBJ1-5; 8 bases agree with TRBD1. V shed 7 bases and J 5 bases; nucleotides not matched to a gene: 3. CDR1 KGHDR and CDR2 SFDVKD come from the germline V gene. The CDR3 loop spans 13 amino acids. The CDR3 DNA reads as TGTGCCACCAGCGGACAGGGCCATCAGCCCCAGCATTTT. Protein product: CATSGQGHQPQHF.

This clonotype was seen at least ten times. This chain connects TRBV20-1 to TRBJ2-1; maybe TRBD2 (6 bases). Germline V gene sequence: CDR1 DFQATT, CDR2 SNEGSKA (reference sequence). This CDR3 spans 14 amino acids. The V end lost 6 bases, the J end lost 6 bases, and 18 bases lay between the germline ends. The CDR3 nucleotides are TGCAGTGCCCAGATGGGACTCGGGGGCAATGAGCAGTTCTTC. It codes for CSAQMGLGGNEQFF.

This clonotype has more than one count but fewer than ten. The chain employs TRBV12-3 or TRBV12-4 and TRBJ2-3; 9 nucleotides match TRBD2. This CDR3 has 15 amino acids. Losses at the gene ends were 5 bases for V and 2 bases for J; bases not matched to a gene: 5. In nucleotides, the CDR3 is TGTGCCAGCAGTCCCCTAGCGGGAATCACAGATACGCAGTATTTT. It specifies CASSPLAGITDTQYF.

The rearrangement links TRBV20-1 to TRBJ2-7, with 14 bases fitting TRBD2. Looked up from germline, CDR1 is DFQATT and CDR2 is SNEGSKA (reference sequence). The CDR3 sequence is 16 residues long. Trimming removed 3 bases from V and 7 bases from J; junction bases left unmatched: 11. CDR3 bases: TGCAGTGCTAGTACGGGACGACTAGCGGGAGGGCGGGAGCAGTACTTC. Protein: CSASTGRLAGGREQYF.

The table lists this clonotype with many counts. CDR3 in amino acids: CSVEDWIRPEQFF. As DNA, the CDR3 is TGCAGCGTTGAAGATTGGATCAGACCCGAGCAGTTCTTC. The chain combines TRBV29-1 with TRBJ2-1; no definite D call. The germline V gene has CDR1 SQVTM and CDR2 ANQGSEA. V was shortened by 0 bases and J by 10 bases, with 13 bases between the two germline ends. The CDR3 runs 13 residues.

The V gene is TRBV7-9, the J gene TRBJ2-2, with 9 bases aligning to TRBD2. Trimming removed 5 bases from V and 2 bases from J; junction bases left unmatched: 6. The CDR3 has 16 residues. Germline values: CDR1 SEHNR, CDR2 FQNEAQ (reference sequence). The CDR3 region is CASSHRLADNTGELFF. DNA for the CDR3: TGTGCCAGCAGCCACCGACTAGCGGATAACACCGGGGAGCTGTTTTTT.

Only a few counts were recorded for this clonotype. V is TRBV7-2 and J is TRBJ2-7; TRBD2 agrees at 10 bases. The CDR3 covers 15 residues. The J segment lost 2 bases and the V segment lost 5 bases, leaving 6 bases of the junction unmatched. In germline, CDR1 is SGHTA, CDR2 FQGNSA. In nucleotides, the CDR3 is TGTGCCAGCAGCGCCGGACTAGCGGCCCCCTACGAGCAGTACTTC. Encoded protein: CASSAGLAAPYEQYF.

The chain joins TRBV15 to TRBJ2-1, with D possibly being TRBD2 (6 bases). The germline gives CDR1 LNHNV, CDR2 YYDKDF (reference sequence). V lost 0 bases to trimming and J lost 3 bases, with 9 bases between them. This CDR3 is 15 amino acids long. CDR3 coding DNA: TGTGCCACCAGCAGAGATATGGGGGGCTACAATGAGCAGTTCTTC. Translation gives CATSRDMGGYNEQFF.

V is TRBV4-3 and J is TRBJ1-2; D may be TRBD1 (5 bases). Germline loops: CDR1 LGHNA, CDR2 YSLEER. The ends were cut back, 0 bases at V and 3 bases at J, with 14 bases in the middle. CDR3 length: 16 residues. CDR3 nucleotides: TGCGCCAGCAGCCAAGAGGATACAGGACACCACTATGGCTACACCTTC. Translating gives CASSQEDTGHHYGYTF.

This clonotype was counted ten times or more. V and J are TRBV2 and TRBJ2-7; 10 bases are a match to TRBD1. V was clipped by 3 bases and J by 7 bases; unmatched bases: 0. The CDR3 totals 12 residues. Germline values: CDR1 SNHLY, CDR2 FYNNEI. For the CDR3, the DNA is TGTGCCAGCAGTGAGGACAGGGGGGAGCAGTACTTC. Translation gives CASSEDRGEQYF.

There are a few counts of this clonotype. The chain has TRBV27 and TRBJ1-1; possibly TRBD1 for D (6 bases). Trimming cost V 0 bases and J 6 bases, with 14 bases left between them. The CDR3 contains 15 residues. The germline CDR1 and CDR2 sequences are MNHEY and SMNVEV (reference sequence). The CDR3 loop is CASSLSWQGMAEAFF. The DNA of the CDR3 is TGTGCCAGCAGTTTATCGTGGCAGGGGATGGCTGAAGCTTTCTTT.

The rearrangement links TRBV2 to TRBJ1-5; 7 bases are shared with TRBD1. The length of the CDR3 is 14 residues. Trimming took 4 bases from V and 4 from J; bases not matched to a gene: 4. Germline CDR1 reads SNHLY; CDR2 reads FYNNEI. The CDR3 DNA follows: TGTGCCAGCAGTGGAGGGGGCGTGAATCAGCCCCAGCATTTT. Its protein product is CASSGGGVNQPQHF.

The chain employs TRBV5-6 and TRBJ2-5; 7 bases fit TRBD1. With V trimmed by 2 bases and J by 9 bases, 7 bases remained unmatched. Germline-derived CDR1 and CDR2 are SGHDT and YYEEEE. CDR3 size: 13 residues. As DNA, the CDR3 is TGTGCCAGCAGCTTCGAGGGGGCCGGGGCCCAGTACTTC. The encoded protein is CASSFEGAGAQYF.

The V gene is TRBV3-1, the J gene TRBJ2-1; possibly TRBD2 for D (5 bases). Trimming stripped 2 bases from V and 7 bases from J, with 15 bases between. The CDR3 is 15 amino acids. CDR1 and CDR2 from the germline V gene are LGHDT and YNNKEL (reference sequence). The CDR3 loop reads CASSQYPTRTNEQFF. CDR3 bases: TGTGCCAGCAGCCAATACCCTACTAGGACTAATGAGCAGTTCTTC.